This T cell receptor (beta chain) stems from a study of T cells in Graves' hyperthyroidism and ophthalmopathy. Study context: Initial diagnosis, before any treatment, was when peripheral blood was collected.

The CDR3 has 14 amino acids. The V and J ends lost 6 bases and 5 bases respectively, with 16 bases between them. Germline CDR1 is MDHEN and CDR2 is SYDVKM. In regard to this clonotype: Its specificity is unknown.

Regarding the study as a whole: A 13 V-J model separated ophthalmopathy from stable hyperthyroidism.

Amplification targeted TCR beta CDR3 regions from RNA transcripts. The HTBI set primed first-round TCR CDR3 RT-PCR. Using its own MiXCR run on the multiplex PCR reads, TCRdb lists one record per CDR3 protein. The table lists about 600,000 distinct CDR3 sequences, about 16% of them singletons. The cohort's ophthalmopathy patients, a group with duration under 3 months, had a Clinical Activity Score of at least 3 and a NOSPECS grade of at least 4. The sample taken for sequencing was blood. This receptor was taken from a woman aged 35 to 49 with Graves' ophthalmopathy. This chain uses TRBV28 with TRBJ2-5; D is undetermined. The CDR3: CASRYRHGMETQYF. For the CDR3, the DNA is TGTGCCAGCAGATATCGACATGGGATGGAGACCCAGTACTTC.